Included here is one TCR beta chain sequence, with context. Under the authors' procedure: Using reference gene primer amplification, nucleated cell counts were estimated. The repertoire was sequenced with immunoSEQ multiplex PCR; TCRdb's copy has only in-frame clones and lacks some. V and J calls and clone size come straight from that table; D and trimming were deduced from the DNA. The sample consists of around 90,000 clones, 70% to 90% of them appearing once. This entry comes from a study of blood T cell repertoires in COVID-19. Study details: There were acute and convalescent COVID-19 samples, and they came from the United States, Italy and Spain. The cDNA or gDNA used as material had been derived from T cells, B-cell-depleted T cells, or PBMCs.

Trimming removed 5 bases from V and 6 bases from J; junction bases left unmatched: 8. This CDR3 has 13 amino acids. Germline CDR1 reads SGHRS; CDR2 reads YFSETQ. This receptor was taken from a woman between 65 and 79 years old with active or convalescent COVID-19. This sequence joins TRBV5-1 and TRBJ2-7, with 7 bases aligning to TRBD1. Sequencing was performed on peripheral blood. In DNA, the CDR3 is TGCGCCAGCAGTCCGACAGGGTCCGGCGAGCAGTACTTC. It is translated as CASSPTGSGEQYF.